This TCR beta chain was retrieved from a study of graft-versus-host responses after intestinal transplantation. This clone was observed a handful of times. Profiled with immunoSEQ multiplex PCR; TCRdb holds only in-frame clones, not every one. The table shows around 33,000 clones, with around 96% occurring only once. Germline loops: CDR1 SGHKS, CDR2 YYEKEE (reference sequence). This CDR3 is 14 amino acids long. V lost 0 bases to trimming and J lost 10 bases, with 16 bases between them. The V and J genes are TRBV5-5 and TRBJ2-5; D might be TRBD1 (5 bases). This receptor was identified in a human patient who received an intestinal transplant, so some T cells may come from the graft donor. The starting material was PBMCs, obtained 16 days after intestinal transplant. The CDR3 region has the DNA TGTGCCAGCAGCTTGGATATTCCTGTAGGGGACCAGTACTTC. It codes for CASSLDIPVGDQYF.